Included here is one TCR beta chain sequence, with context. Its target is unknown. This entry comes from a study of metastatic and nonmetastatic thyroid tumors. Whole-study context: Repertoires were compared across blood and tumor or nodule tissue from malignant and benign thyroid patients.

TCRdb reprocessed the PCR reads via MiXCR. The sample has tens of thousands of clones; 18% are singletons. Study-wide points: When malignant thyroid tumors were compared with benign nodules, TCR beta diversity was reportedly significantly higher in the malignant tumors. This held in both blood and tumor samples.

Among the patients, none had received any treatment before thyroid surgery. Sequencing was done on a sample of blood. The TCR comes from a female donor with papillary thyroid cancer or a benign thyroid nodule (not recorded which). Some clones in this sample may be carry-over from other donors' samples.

The CDR3 loop is CASSPAGATDTQYF. The CDR3 nucleotides are TGTGCCAGCTCACCCGCAGGGGCCACAGATACGCAGTATTTT. The gene calls are TRBV18 and TRBJ2-3; the D gene is possibly TRBD1 (6 bases). The CDR3 contains 14 residues. Germline V CDR1 and CDR2: KGHSH, LQKENI. Between the trimmed V and J ends, which lost 3 bases and 2 bases, there was a span of 9 bases.